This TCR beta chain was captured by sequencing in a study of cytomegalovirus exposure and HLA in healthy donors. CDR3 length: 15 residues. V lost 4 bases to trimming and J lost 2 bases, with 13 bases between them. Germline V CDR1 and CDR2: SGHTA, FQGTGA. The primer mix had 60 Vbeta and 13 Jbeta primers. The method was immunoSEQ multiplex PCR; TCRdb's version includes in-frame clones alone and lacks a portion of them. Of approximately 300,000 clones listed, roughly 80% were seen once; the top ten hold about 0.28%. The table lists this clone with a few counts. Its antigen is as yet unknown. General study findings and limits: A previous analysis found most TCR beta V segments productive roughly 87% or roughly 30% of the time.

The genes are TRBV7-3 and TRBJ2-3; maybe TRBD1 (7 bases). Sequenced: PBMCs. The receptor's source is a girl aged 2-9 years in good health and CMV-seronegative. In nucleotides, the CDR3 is TGTGCCAGCAGCTCCGGCAGGGGGGACACAGATACGCAGTATTTT. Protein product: CASSSGRGDTDTQYF.